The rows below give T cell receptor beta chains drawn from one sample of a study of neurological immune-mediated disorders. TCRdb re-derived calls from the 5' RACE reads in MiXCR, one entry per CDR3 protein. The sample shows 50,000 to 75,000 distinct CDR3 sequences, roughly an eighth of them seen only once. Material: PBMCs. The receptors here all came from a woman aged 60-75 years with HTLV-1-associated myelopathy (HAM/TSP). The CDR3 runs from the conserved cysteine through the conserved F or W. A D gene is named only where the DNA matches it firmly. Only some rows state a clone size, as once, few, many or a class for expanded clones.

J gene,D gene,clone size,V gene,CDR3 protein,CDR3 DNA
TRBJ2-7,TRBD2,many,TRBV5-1,CASSLKTSGFYEQYF,TGCGCCAGCAGCTTGAAGACTAGCGGGTTCTACGAGCAGTACTTC
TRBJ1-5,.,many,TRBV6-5,CASSSGRAGQPQHF,TGTGCCAGCAGTTCGGGGAGGGCAGGCCAGCCCCAGCATTTT
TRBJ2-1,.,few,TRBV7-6,CASSLVSGAINYNEQFF,TGTGCCAGCAGCTTAGTATCCGGGGCCATAAACTACAATGAGCAGTTCTTC
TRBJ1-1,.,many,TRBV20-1,CSASGPSTGALTEAFF,TGCAGTGCATCAGGACCCTCGACAGGAGCCCTCACTGAAGCTTTCTTT
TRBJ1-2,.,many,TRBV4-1,CASSSGTSNYGYTF,TGCGCCAGCAGCTCCGGGACAAGTAACTATGGCTACACCTTC
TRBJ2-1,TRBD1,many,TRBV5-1,CASSLVGQGFDEQFF,TGCGCCAGCAGCTTGGTGGGACAGGGGTTCGATGAGCAGTTCTTC
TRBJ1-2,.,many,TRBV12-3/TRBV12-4,CASSLGERYGYTF,TGTGCCAGCAGTTTAGGGGAGCGCTATGGCTACACCTTC
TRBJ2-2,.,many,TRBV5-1,CASSLAGPMNTGELFF,TGCGCCAGCAGCTTGGCCGGACCAATGAACACCGGGGAGCTGTTTTTT
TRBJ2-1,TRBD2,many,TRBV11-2,CASSLTTSGRSDNEQFF,TGTGCCAGCAGCTTAACAACTAGCGGGAGATCTGACAATGAGCAGTTCTTC
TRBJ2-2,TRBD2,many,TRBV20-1,CSANLAGGRGTGELFF,TGCAGTGCTAATCTAGCGGGAGGGCGGGGCACCGGGGAGCTGTTTTTT
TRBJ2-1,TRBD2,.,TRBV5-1,CASSLAGVAGVNEQFF,TGCGCCAGCAGCTTGGCCGGAGTAGCGGGAGTGAATGAGCAGTTCTTC
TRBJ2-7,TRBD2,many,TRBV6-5,CASGRGGRHYEQYF,TGTGCCAGCGGGCGGGGGGGGCGGCATTACGAGCAGTACTTC
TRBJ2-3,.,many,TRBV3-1,CASSPNADTQYF,TGTGCCAGCAGCCCCAATGCAGATACGCAGTATTTT
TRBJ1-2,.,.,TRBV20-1,CSAMSVAWGLGYTF,TGCAGTGCTATGTCCGTGGCGTGGGGGCTTGGCTACACCTTC
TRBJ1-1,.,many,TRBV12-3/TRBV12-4,CASTKTGKGTEAFF,TGTGCCAGCACCAAAACAGGGAAGGGAACTGAAGCTTTCTTT
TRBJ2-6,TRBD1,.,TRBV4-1,CASSQDNPGGSGANVLTF,TGCGCCAGCAGCCAAGATAACCCAGGGGGCTCCGGGGCCAACGTCCTGACTTTC
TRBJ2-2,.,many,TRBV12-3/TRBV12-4,CATTGANTGELFF,TGTGCCACCACGGGGGCGAACACCGGGGAGCTGTTTTTT
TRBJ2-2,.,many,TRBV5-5,CASIPLGGHGELFF,TGTGCCAGCATCCCCTTAGGGGGTCACGGGGAGCTGTTTTTT
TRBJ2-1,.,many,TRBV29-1,CSVAPGGGRPNEQFF,TGCAGCGTGGCCCCCGGGGGCGGCAGGCCGAATGAGCAGTTCTTC
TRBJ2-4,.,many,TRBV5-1,CASSLRPGDIQYF,TGCGCCAGCAGCCTTCGCCCGGGGGACATTCAGTACTTC
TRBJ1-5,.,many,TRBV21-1,CASSKFPRGNQPQHF,TGTGCCAGCAGCAAATTCCCCAGGGGGAATCAGCCCCAGCATTTT
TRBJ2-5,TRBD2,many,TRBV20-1,CSANGLAGVVQETQYF,TGCAGTGCTAACGGACTAGCGGGAGTCGTCCAAGAGACCCAGTACTTC
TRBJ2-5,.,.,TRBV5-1,CASSLVGSYETQYF,TGCGCCAGCAGCTTGGTCGGGAGTTACGAGACCCAGTACTTC
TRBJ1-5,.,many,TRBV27,CASSLWGENNQPQHF,TGTGCCAGCAGTTTATGGGGGGAGAACAATCAGCCCCAGCATTTT
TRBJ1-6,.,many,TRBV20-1,CSARDYNSPLHF,TGCAGTGCTAGAGATTATAATTCACCCCTCCACTTT
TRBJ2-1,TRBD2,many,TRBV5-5,CASSASGSSYNEQFF,TGTGCCAGCAGCGCTAGCGGGAGCTCCTACAATGAGCAGTTCTTC
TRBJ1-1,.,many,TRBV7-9,CASSLAGGGNTEAFF,TGTGCCAGCAGCTTAGCGGGTGGGGGGAACACTGAAGCTTTCTTT
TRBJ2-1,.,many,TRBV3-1,CASSQGLGGANEQFF,TGTGCCAGCAGCCAAGGACTGGGAGGCGCAAATGAGCAGTTCTTC
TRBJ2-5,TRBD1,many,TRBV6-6,CASSYGTGAQTQYF,TGTGCCAGCAGTTACGGGACAGGGGCTCAGACCCAGTACTTC
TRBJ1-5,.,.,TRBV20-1,CSAREPPTVYSNQPQHF,TGCAGTGCTAGAGAACCGCCGACTGTATATAGCAATCAGCCCCAGCATTTT
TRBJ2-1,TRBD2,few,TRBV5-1,CASSLQLAGEGEQFF,TGCGCCAGCAGCTTACAACTAGCGGGAGAGGGTGAGCAGTTCTTC
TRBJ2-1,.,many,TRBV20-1,CSARGTLGQFF,TGCAGTGCTAGGGGGACTCTAGGGCAGTTCTTC
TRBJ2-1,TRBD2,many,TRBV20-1,CSARKPTSGANEQFF,TGCAGTGCTAGGAAACCTACTAGCGGGGCCAATGAGCAGTTCTTC
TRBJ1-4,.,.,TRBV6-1,CASSLVRGKGEKLFF,TGTGCCAGCAGTCTCGTGCGGGGGAAGGGTGAAAAACTGTTTTTT
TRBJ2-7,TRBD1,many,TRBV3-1,CASSLRDRLIYF,TGTGCCAGCAGCCTCCGGGACAGGTTAATTTACTTC
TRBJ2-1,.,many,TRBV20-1,CSGEKTRDEQFF,TGCAGTGGGGAGAAGACTAGGGATGAGCAGTTCTTC
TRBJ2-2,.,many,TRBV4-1,CASSQAMSGPNTGELFF,TGCGCCAGCAGCCAAGCAATGAGCGGGCCGAACACCGGGGAGCTGTTTTTT
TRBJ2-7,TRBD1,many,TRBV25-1,CASSERDSDSYEQYF,TGTGCCAGCAGTGAAAGGGACAGCGACTCCTACGAGCAGTACTTC
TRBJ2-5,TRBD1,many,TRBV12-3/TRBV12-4,CASASGRDRVFF,TGTGCCAGCGCGAGTGGCCGGGACAGGGTATTCTTC
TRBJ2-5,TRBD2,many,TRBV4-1,CASSQGAGPQETQYF,TGCGCCAGCAGCCAAGGAGCGGGGCCGCAAGAGACCCAGTACTTC
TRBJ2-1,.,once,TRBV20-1,CSDRAEQNNEQFF,TGCAGTGATAGAGCGGAACAAAACAATGAGCAGTTCTTC
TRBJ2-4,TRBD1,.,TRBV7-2,CASSLRRGMDRGYLAKNIQYF,TGTGCCAGCAGCCTTAGACGGGGGATGGACAGGGGATACCTAGCCAAAAACATTCAGTACTTC
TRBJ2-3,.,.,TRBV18,CASSPSGLGTDTQYF,TGTGCCAGCTCACCTTCAGGGTTAGGCACAGATACGCAGTATTTT
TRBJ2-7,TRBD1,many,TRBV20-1,CSARSDREYF,TGCAGTGCTAGATCTGACAGGGAGTACTTC
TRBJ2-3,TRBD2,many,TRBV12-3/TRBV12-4,CASSPAGGGDTQYF,TGTGCCAGCTCCCCTGCGGGAGGAGGCGATACGCAGTATTTT
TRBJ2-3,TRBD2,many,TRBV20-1,CSADTSGRAGDTQYF,TGCAGTGCGGACACTAGCGGGAGGGCAGGAGATACGCAGTATTTT
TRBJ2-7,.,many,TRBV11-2,CASSLDQGRTYEQYF,TGTGCCAGCAGCTTAGATCAGGGGAGGACCTACGAGCAGTACTTC
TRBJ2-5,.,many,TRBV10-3,CAIMWTPGETQYF,TGTGCCATCATGTGGACCCCCGGGGAGACCCAGTACTTC
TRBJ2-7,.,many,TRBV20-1,CSAATTRGVVYEQYF,TGCAGTGCTGCCACGACTAGGGGGGTGGTCTACGAGCAGTACTTC
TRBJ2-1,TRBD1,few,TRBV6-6,CASRPGTGRNEQFF,TGTGCCAGCAGACCCGGGACAGGGCGGAATGAGCAGTTCTTC
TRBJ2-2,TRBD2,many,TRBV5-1,CASSLAGAGVNTGELFF,TGCGCCAGCAGCTTGGCCGGGGCGGGAGTGAACACCGGGGAGCTGTTTTTT
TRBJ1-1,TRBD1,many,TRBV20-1,CSARRGTGNTEAFF,TGCAGTGCTCGGAGAGGGACAGGGAACACTGAAGCTTTCTTT
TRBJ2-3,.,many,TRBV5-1,CASSLDRPSADTQYF,TGCGCCAGCAGCTTGGACAGGCCGAGTGCAGATACGCAGTATTTT
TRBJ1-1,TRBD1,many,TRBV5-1,CASSKQGTPNTEAFF,TGCGCCAGCAGCAAACAGGGGACCCCGAACACTGAAGCTTTCTTT
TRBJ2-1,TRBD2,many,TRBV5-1,CASSAGGPSDEQFF,TGCGCCAGCTCTGCGGGAGGGCCCTCGGATGAGCAGTTCTTC
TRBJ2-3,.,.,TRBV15,CATSSLGSGYTDTQYF,TGTGCCACCAGCAGCCTTGGGAGCGGGTACACAGATACGCAGTATTTT
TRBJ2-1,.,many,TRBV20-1,CSGTAPGLLDEQFF,TGCAGTGGGACGGCCCCAGGGTTATTAGATGAGCAGTTCTTC
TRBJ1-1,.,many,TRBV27,CASSSRHNTEAFF,TGTGCCAGCAGTTCGAGACATAACACTGAAGCTTTCTTT
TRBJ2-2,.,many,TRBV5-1,CASSLEGHTGELFF,TGCGCCAGCAGCTTGGAGGGGCACACCGGGGAGCTGTTTTTT
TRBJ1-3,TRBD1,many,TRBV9,CASSVQLPGTVGLNTIYF,TGTGCCAGCAGCGTACAACTCCCCGGGACAGTGGGGTTAAATACCATATATTTT